The rows below give T cell receptor beta chains drawn from one sample of a study of blood T cell repertoires in COVID-19. This table comes from immunoSEQ multiplex PCR, and its TCRdb copy is limited to in-frame clones, with some not included. Among nearly 300,000 clones listed, around 89% were seen once. Sequenced: peripheral blood. These receptor sequences come from a woman in her 30s who had recovered from COVID-19. The CDR3 runs from the conserved cysteine through the conserved F or W. Fields, in order: CDR3 length, V gene, D gene, clone size, J gene, CDR3 DNA, CDR3 protein. The D gene is left open where the match is weak. Clone size, where shown, is once, few, many, or a class for clones that have expanded.

>16|TRBV3-1/TRBV3-2|TRBD2|-|TRBJ2-5
TGTGCCAGCAGCCAAGCCGGACTAGCGGGTCAAGAGACCCAGTACTTC
CASSQAGLAGQETQYF
>15|TRBV10-3|TRBD2|-|TRBJ2-1
TGTGCCATCAGAGGGAGCGGGGGGGGTTACAATGAGCAGTTCTTC
CAIRGSGGGYNEQFF
>15|TRBV28|TRBD1|-|TRBJ1-2
TGTGCCAGCTATGCGTTTCCGCAGGGGGACTATGGCTACACCTTC
CASYAFPQGDYGYTF
>12|TRBV28|-|-|TRBJ1-2
TGTGCCAGCAGTTTAAGCAACTATGGCTACACCTTC
CASSLSNYGYTF
>13|TRBV5-5|-|-|TRBJ2-7
TGTGCCAGCAGCTTGGGTAATTCCTACGAGCAGTACTTC
CASSLGNSYEQYF
>17|TRBV4-3|-|-|TRBJ1-6
TGCGCCAGCAGCCAAGATCTCACAGGGCCCTATAATTCACCCCTCCACTTT
CASSQDLTGPYNSPLHF
>12|TRBV7-2|-|-|TRBJ1-6
TGTGCCAGCAGCCCCTATTTGTCACCCCTCCACTTT
CASSPYLSPLHF
>18|TRBV5-4|TRBD2|-|TRBJ2-4
TGTGCCAGCAGCTTGCGGACTAGCGGGGGTAGGGTCAAAAACATTCAGTACTTC
CASSLRTSGGRVKNIQYF
>15|TRBV6-6|TRBD1|-|TRBJ2-2
TGTGCCAGCAGTTACGCACAGGGGGCTAGCGGGGAGCTGTTTTTT
CASSYAQGASGELFF
>15|TRBV28|-|-|TRBJ2-1
TGTGCCAGCAGCCACTACGGGAGCTCCTACAATGAGCAGTTCTTC
CASSHYGSSYNEQFF
>13|TRBV24-1|-|-|TRBJ1-1
TGTGCCACCAGACAGGGCTTTGGCACTGAAGCTTTCTTT
CATRQGFGTEAFF
>14|TRBV27|TRBD1|-|TRBJ1-1
TGTGCCAGCAGTTTTATAGGGGGCTTGGCTGAAGCTTTCTTT
CASSFIGGLAEAFF
>11|TRBV5-4|-|few|TRBJ1-5
TGTGCCAGCAGCTCGGTACAGCCCCAGCATTTT
CASSSVQPQHF
>15|TRBV5-8|TRBD1|-|TRBJ2-5
TGTGCCAGCAGCTCCGGGACAGGGTCGGGGGAGACCCAGTACTTC
CASSSGTGSGETQYF
>14|TRBV16|-|-|TRBJ2-3
TGTGCCAGCAGCCTATGGGGCCCAACAGATACGCAGTATTTT
CASSLWGPTDTQYF
>16|TRBV19|TRBD1|-|TRBJ1-2
TGTGCCAGTAGTATGCTCGGGACAGAGGCGAACTATGGCTACACCTTC
CASSMLGTEANYGYTF
>15|TRBV28|-|-|TRBJ1-1
TGTGCCAGCAGCGGTCTTTACGGGGGGTACACTGAAGCTTTCTTT
CASSGLYGGYTEAFF
>13|TRBV12-3/TRBV12-4|-|-|TRBJ2-3
TGTGCCAGCAGGGGGACAAACACAGATACGCAGTATTTT
CASRGTNTDTQYF
>16|TRBV5-1|TRBD1|-|TRBJ2-2
TGCGCCAGCAGCACCGGACAGGGGGCTTACACCGGGGAGCTGTTTTTT
CASSTGQGAYTGELFF
>17|TRBV7-8|TRBD2|-|TRBJ2-2
TGTGCCAGCAGCCCCGCCTGGGAGGGCACGAACACCGGGGAGCTGTTTTTT
CASSPAWEGTNTGELFF
>13|TRBV29-1|-|-|TRBJ1-1
TGCAGCGTTGGGCTGACAGGGAACACTGAAGCTTTCTTT
CSVGLTGNTEAFF
>17|TRBV19|TRBD1|-|TRBJ1-5
TGTGCCAGTAGTAGCGCCCGGGACAGGGGGAACAATCAGCCCCAGCATTTT
CASSSARDRGNNQPQHF
>12|TRBV29-1|-|-|TRBJ2-5
TGCAGCGTCGGACAGCACCAAGAGACCCAGTACTTC
CSVGQHQETQYF
>13|TRBV28|-|-|TRBJ2-7
TGTGCCAGCAGCCTGGGGAGCTCCTACGAGCAGTACTTC
CASSLGSSYEQYF
>16|TRBV10-3|TRBD1|once|TRBJ1-5
TGTGCCATCAGTGAGCCGGGACAGGGTGGCAATCAGCCCCAGCATTTT
CAISEPGQGGNQPQHF
>14|TRBV7-2|-|-|TRBJ1-1
TGTGCCAGCAGCTTCACAGGGTTGAACACTGAAGCTTTCTTT
CASSFTGLNTEAFF
>14|TRBV2|TRBD1|once|TRBJ1-2
TGTGCCAGCAGTGAAAATAGGGGGCAGGGTGGCTACACCTTC
CASSENRGQGGYTF
>15|TRBV11-1|TRBD2|-|TRBJ2-1
TGTGCCAGCAGTCCCGGGGGGGGTGCCTACAATGAGCAGTTCTTC
CASSPGGGAYNEQFF
>20|TRBV21-1|-|-|TRBJ2-7
TGTGCCAGCAGGGGGTACGCTAGCGGGGGGACACTCCCCCCCGCCTACGAGCAGTACTTC
CASRGYASGGTLPPAYEQYF
>13|TRBV12-3/TRBV12-4|-|-|TRBJ2-1
TGTGCCAGCACCCGAAATCTACCGGATGAGCAGTTCTTC
CASTRNLPDEQFF
>14|TRBV6-5|TRBD1|-|TRBJ2-7
TGTGCCAGCAGGTCACCAGGGGGTTGGGGGGAGCAGTACTTC
CASRSPGGWGEQYF
>16|TRBV28|-|-|TRBJ1-2
TGTGCCAGCAGTTTCGACAGCTCATGGCCCAACTATGGCTACACCTTC
CASSFDSSWPNYGYTF
>16|TRBV28|-|-|TRBJ2-1
TGTGCCAGCAGTTTATTGTCAGGGAACTCCTACAATGAGCAGTTCTTC
CASSLLSGNSYNEQFF
>15|TRBV18|-|-|TRBJ1-1
TGTGCCAGCCTCCTCCTCGGGGTCGTGAACACTGAAGCTTTCTTT
CASLLLGVVNTEAFF
>15|TRBV2|TRBD1|-|TRBJ2-6
TGTGCCAGCAGCTCACAGGGGGCTGGGGCCAACGTCCTGACTTTC
CASSSQGAGANVLTF
>15|TRBV15|-|-|TRBJ2-7
TGTGCCACCAGCAGCACAACCCGTTCCTCCTACGAGCAGTACTTC
CATSSTTRSSYEQYF
>15|TRBV5-8|TRBD1|-|TRBJ1-3
TGTGCCAGCAGCTTGGACAGGGGGCTTGGAAACACCATATATTTT
CASSLDRGLGNTIYF
>15|TRBV28|-|many|TRBJ2-7
TGTGCCGCCAGCCCCCTAGCTCCCGGGTCCCCCGAGCAGTACTTC
CAASPLAPGSPEQYF
>14|TRBV7-2|-|-|TRBJ1-3
TGTGCCAGCAGCGCGGACAGTCCTGGAAACACCATATATTTT
CASSADSPGNTIYF
>13|TRBV4-3|-|-|TRBJ2-2
TGCGCCAGCAGCCAAGAGCGTGCCGGGGAGCTGTTTTTT
CASSQERAGELFF
>14|TRBV2|-|-|TRBJ1-3
TGTGCCAGCAGCCAGACGGAGGGTGCGGTCACCATATATTTT
CASSQTEGAVTIYF
>14|TRBV6-4|TRBD2|-|TRBJ2-1
TGTGCCAGCAGTGCACTAGCGGACCACAATGAGCAGTTCTTC
CASSALADHNEQFF
>15|TRBV27|TRBD2|-|TRBJ2-1
TGTGCCAGCAGACTCCTAGCGGGGGGTTGGAATGAGCAGTTCTTC
CASRLLAGGWNEQFF
>16|TRBV27|-|-|TRBJ2-1
TGTGCCAGCAGTTTATTCGGGGGACCGTCCTACAATGAGCAGTTCTTC
CASSLFGGPSYNEQFF
>14|TRBV7-9|-|-|TRBJ1-4
TGTGCCAGCAGCATCACACAGGGAAATGAAAAACTGTTTTTT
CASSITQGNEKLFF
>14|TRBV6-5|TRBD2|once|TRBJ2-7
TGTGCCAGCATGCTAGCGGGGGGCTCCTACGAGCAGTACTTC
CASMLAGGSYEQYF
>17|TRBV5-4|-|-|TRBJ2-3
TGTGCCAGCAGCTTGGTCCCCCAGGAAAAGGTTACAGATACGCAGTATTTT
CASSLVPQEKVTDTQYF
>15|TRBV7-9|TRBD1|-|TRBJ2-2
TGTGCCAGCAGTCTACAGGGGACGAACACCGGGGAGCTGTTTTTT
CASSLQGTNTGELFF
>14|TRBV5-1|-|-|TRBJ2-2
TGCGCCAGCAGAGAAAGACAGGTCACCGGGGAGCTGTTTTTT
CASRERQVTGELFF
>16|TRBV14|-|-|TRBJ2-7
TGTGCCAGCAGCCAAGACTTCACCGGGGGATCCTACGAGCAGTACTTC
CASSQDFTGGSYEQYF
>12|TRBV14|-|-|TRBJ2-3
TGTGCCAGCAGCCTCACAGGGGATACGCAGTATTTT
CASSLTGDTQYF
>14|TRBV15|TRBD1|-|TRBJ1-2
TGTGCCACCAGCATGGAGACAGGGGGCTATGGCTACACCTTC
CATSMETGGYGYTF
>15|TRBV13|-|-|TRBJ2-5
TGTGCCAGCAGCCCGGACCCGGACTCGTGGGAGACCCAGTACTTC
CASSPDPDSWETQYF
>16|TRBV19|-|once|TRBJ1-3
TGTGCCAGTAGTCCACGAGTGGGGAGCTCTGGAAACACCATATATTTT
CASSPRVGSSGNTIYF
>16|TRBV4-1|TRBD1|-|TRBJ1-2
TGCGCCAGCAGCCAAGATCTCGGACAGGGACGGTATGGCTACACCTTC
CASSQDLGQGRYGYTF